This T cell receptor beta chain stems from a study of T cells in Graves' hyperthyroidism and ophthalmopathy. Regarding the study as a whole: Blood samples included most of the expanded thyroid clonotypes exceeding 0.001.

Clinical symptoms, serum thyroxine and TRAb, thyroid ultrasound and orbital computed tomography together formed the diagnostic basis. Amplified TCR beta CDR3 regions derived from RNA transcripts. During a first-round RT-PCR of the TCR CDR3, the HTBI primer set was used. TCRdb used MiXCR to reprocess the multiplex PCR reads, holding one entry per CDR3 protein. The table shows about 300,000 distinct CDR3 sequences, with roughly 19% occurring only once. Details on this clonotype: Its antigen is still unknown.

The CDR3 is 14 residues long. Germline lookup yields CDR1 MNHNS and CDR2 SASEGT. V was trimmed by 6 bases and J by 3 bases, leaving 15 bases between them. The source of this sequence is a man in his fifties or sixties with Graves' ophthalmopathy. Sequencing was performed on blood. This sequence joins TRBV6-1 and TRBJ2-7, with D perhaps TRBD1 (8 bases). As DNA, the CDR3 is TGTGCCAGCAGCGAACAGGGGGGGCTCTACGAGCAGTACTTC. Translated: CASSEQGGLYEQYF.